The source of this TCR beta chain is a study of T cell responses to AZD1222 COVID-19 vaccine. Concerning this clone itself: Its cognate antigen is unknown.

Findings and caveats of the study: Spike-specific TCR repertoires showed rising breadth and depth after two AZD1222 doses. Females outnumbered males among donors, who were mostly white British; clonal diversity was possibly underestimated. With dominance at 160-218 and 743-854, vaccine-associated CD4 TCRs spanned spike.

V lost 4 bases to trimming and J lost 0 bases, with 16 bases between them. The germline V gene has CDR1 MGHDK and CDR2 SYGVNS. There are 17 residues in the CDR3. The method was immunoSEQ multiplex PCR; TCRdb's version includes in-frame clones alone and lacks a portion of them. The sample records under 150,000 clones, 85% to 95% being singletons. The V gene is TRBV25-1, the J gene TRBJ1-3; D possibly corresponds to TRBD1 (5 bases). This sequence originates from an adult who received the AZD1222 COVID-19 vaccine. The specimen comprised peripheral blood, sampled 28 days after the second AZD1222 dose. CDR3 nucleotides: TGTGCCAGCAGTGCCCCCCCGGGACGGTACTCTGGAAACACCATATATTTT. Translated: CASSAPPGRYSGNTIYF. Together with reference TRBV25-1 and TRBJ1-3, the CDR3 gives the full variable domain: EADIYQTPRYLVIGTGKKITLECSQTMGHDKMYWYQQDPGMELHLIHYSYGVNSTEKGDLSSESTVSRIRTEHFPLTLESARPSHTSQYLCASSAPPGRYSGNTIYFGEGSWLTVV.